Detailed here is one TCR beta chain. This clonotype has a single count. Its antigen target is currently unknown. No clone much larger than this one lies a single base away; base qualities are absent. On its own, one read is weak support. RNA was extracted using the RNeasy kit, and about 0.5 to 1 ug of the RNA was reverse transcribed with random hexamers. The immunoSEQ multiplex PCR assay, covering 54 Vbeta and 13 Jbeta segments, was used to amplify TCR beta CDR3 regions. PCR amplification bias was corrected by using a synthetic template baseline for primer optimization and computational correction. The study's own analysis went as follows. Reads were annotated to V, D and J genes according to IMGT and were analyzed with immunoSEQ Analyzer, with only productive sequences retained. Clonality was computed as one minus Shannon entropy normalized by log2 of the number of productive unique sequences. For each patient and control, public and private clones were evaluated within the 100 most prevalent clones. A clone was defined as Susac-specific if it was absent from the healthy and MS cohorts, from roughly 1,000 published viral clones and from other ImmuneACCESS disease sequences. The raw public data were reprocessed by TCRdb itself: fastp quality trimming at Q25, MiXCR clonotype calling, in-frame beta chains only. For every CDR3 protein sequence, its rows merge into one entry that carries the most common genes and DNA. These V and J calls derive from TCRdb rather than the authors' analysis. Present in this sample are approximately 180,000 distinct CDR3 sequences, roughly nine tenths of which were seen just once. 0.085% to 0.09% of the sample is held by the ten biggest clonotypes.

This sample was included in a study of CD8 T cells in Susac syndrome (dated by TCRdb to between 2017 and 2020). For the study in its entirety: Among the sequenced Susac syndrome patients, six had clinically active disease and about eight were in clinical remission. At blood withdrawal, Susac syndrome patients were therapy-naive, treated with corticosteroids (with IVIg additionally given to some), or treated with IVIg alone. Repertoire sequencing was used to test whether CD8+ T cell activation and differentiation in Susac syndrome was antigen driven.

General study outcomes and caveats: The TCR sequencing and HLA analysis was acknowledged to have included a relatively small number of individuals. In patients with Susac syndrome, the CD4+ T cell repertoire showed no detectable clonal expansion.

High-throughput TCR beta sequencing profiled peripheral blood CD8+ and CD4+ T cells from healthy donors, Susac syndrome patients and multiple sclerosis patients. The Susac syndrome patients fulfilled recently defined diagnostic criteria for either definite or probable disease. Bulk CD8+ and CD4+ T cells were purified by magnetic negative isolation, whereas CD8+ TEMRA cells were enriched by FACS. Blood was drawn into EDTA tubes, processed within 24 hours, and PBMCs were isolated by density gradient centrifugation. PBMCs intended for TCR sequencing were cryopreserved in liquid nitrogen and thawed later in a water bath at 37 degrees C. The sorted or isolated CD4+, CD8+ and CD8+ TEMRA cells reached a purity of at least 90%. CDR1 and CDR2 (DFQATT, SNEGSKA) derive from the germline V gene (reference sequence). The CDR3 runs 12 amino acids, cysteine and phenylalanine included. Only the CDR3 DNA is retained, 36 bases long and in frame from the first base. The junction carries 13 bases between V and J, which are trimmed by 3 bases and 8 bases respectively.

The TCR was taken from a human donor with Susac syndrome. Sequences were obtained from CD4+ T cells from PBMCs. The rearrangement combines TRBV20-1 with TRBJ1-1; the D gene is perhaps TRBD1, from 6 matching bases. The nucleotide sequence is given as TGCAGTGCTAGTATGGGGGGCCGAGAAGCTTTCTTT. This encodes CSASMGGREAFF.